One and the same sample provided the 9 T cell receptor beta chains below, sequenced in a study of blood T cells in healthy people across ages. Next came a second PCR, run for about 6 to 12 cycles, which used a sample-barcoded 5' primer along with a J-beta primer mix. TCRdb re-called the 5' RACE reads through MiXCR, storing one row per CDR3 protein. The sample holds approximately 800,000 distinct CDR3 sequences, about 47% seen once. Sequenced input: blood. The receptors shown here come from a man older than 75 in good health.

At least ten counts were recorded for this clonotype. The V and J genes are TRBV29-1 and TRBJ2-5, with a possible D match to TRBD1 (5 bases). CDR1 and CDR2 from the germline V gene are SQVTM and ANQGSEA. The germline V and J ends were trimmed by 6 bases and 2 bases, with 13 bases remaining between them. This CDR3 comprises 13 residues. The DNA of the CDR3 is TGCAGCGTCGGGTCGTCAGGGCAAGAGACCCAGTACTTC. Its protein is CSVGSSGQETQYF. The full variable domain, with the rest looked up from reference TRBV29-1 and TRBJ2-5, is SAVISQKPSRDICQRGTSLTIQCQVDSQVTMMFWYRQQPGQSLTLIATANQGSEATYESGFVIDKFPISRPNLTFSTLTVSNMSPEDSSIYLCSVGSSGQETQYFGPGTRLLVL.

The V call is TRBV6-2 or TRBV6-3, the J call TRBJ1-1; D is possibly TRBD1 (6 bases). CDR3 size: 16 residues. Germline lookup yields CDR1 MNHEY and CDR2 SVGEGT. Trimming shortened V by 5 bases and J by 3 bases, and 19 bases separated the two germline ends. The CDR3 DNA reads TGTGCCAGCAGTCGCCTGAACAGGGCGGGGGACACTGAAGCTTTCTTT. Translation gives CASSRLNRAGDTEAFF.

J is TRBJ1-2 and V is TRBV11-3; weak D call: TRBD1 (6 bases). The CDR3 is 13 residues long. V lost 11 bases and J lost 4, with 17 bases in between. The germline V gene encodes CDR1 SGHNT and CDR2 YENEEA. The CDR3, as DNA: TGTGCCGGAGGAAGGGGGACTATCTATGGCTACACCTTC. Translation: CAGGRGTIYGYTF.

The chain links TRBV29-1 to TRBJ2-3; tentative D call: TRBD1 (6 bases). The CDR3 has 13 residues. V gave up 4 bases and J gave up 6 bases, with 14 bases separating them. The germline gives CDR1 SQVTM, CDR2 ANQGSEA. CDR3 coding DNA: TGCAGCGTTGGATCACAGGGCCGTGATACGCAGTATTTT. Translating gives CSVGSQGRDTQYF.

This clonotype appeared once. The CDR3 loop reads CASSPGREPHNEQFF. CDR3 sequence (DNA): TGTGCCAGCAGCCCAGGGCGGGAGCCCCACAATGAGCAGTTCTTC. V and J are TRBV7-9 and TRBJ2-1, with TRBD2 identical over 7 bases. Germline-derived CDR1 and CDR2 are SEHNR and FQNEAQ (reference sequence). The CDR3 consists of 15 residues. V trimming: 5 bases; J trimming: 5 bases; junction bases outside the gene matches: 9.

J is TRBJ2-1 and V is TRBV5-1; 7 bases line up with TRBD1. The CDR3 has 15 residues. Trimming at V came to 4 bases and at J to 3 bases, leaving 7 bases not matched to a gene. Germline lookup yields CDR1 SGHRS and CDR2 YFSETQ. The DNA of the CDR3 is TGCGCCAGCAGCGTCGGGACAGCCTACTACAATGAGCAGTTCTTC. Amino acids: CASSVGTAYYNEQFF.

The chain uses TRBV20-1 and TRBJ2-7; weak D call: TRBD2 (5 bases). The CDR3 totals 13 residues. V was shortened by 5 bases and J by 2 bases, with 13 bases between the two germline ends. CDR1 is DFQATT, CDR2 SNEGSKA, per germline (reference sequence). DNA for the CDR3: TGCAGTGCTCCTAAGGACTCAACCTACGAGCAGTACTTC. Its protein is CSAPKDSTYEQYF.

This chain joins TRBV5-1 and TRBJ2-1, with 7 bases lining up with TRBD1. The CDR3 is 14 residues long. The V gene end was trimmed by 4 bases and the J gene end by 4 bases; junction bases not matched to a gene: 5. Germline V gene data show CDR1 as SGHRS and CDR2 as YFSETQ. The CDR3 reads CASSTQGEYNEQFF. The CDR3 nucleotides read TGCGCCAGCAGCACCCAGGGGGAGTACAATGAGCAGTTCTTC.

Ten or more counts support this clonotype. The rearrangement links TRBV5-1 to TRBJ2-1, with D possibly matching TRBD2 (6 bases). CDR1 SGHRS and CDR2 YFSETQ come from the germline V gene. The CDR3 contains 14 residues. The germline V and J ends were trimmed by 0 bases and 4 bases, with 8 bases remaining between them. The CDR3 DNA is TGCGCCAGCAGCTTGGATAGCGGATACAATGAGCAGTTCTTC. Its translation: CASSLDSGYNEQFF.